Sequencing of this TCR beta chain was carried out in a study of vaccination and CD4 T cells after COVID-19 (dated by TCRdb to the early 2020s). About the investigation overall: Every convalescent patient had a positive nasal swab PCR test for SARS-CoV-2, with mild disease in 9 or 10 patients and severe disease in one. The convalescent cohort included six males and four females, with two Hispanic individuals, seven Caucasians, two Asians and one multiracial person. Participants got two doses of the Pfizer-BioNTech BNT162b2 vaccine (n=8) or two doses of the Moderna mRNA-1273 vaccine (n=2). Post-COVID blood samples from convalescent patients were collected a median of roughly 100 days after diagnosis, with a range of roughly 35 to 180 days. Post-vaccine blood samples were obtained a median of approximately 70 days after the second vaccine dose, with a range of 14 to 241 days. Overlapping spike peptide pools from SARS-CoV-2 and from the common cold coronaviruses HCoV-NL63, HCoV-OC43 and HCoV-229E were used as culture stimuli. Control cultures received a CEFX viral epitope pool as the positive control, an HIV-1 Nef peptide pool as the negative control, or no peptide. In 10 COVID-19 convalescent patients and a handful of infection-naive healthy vaccine recipients, the spike-specific CD4+ TCR repertoire before mRNA vaccination was compared with the repertoire after mRNA vaccination. What the authors observed across the whole study: The median count of SARS-CoV-2-reactive clonotypes went up from around 21 after infection to a few dozen after vaccination, although the change was not significant. In convalescent patients, nearly all vaccine-specific clones (304 of 307) were found to be mono-reactive for SARS-CoV-2 spike rather than cross-reactive with common cold coronaviruses. Only a relatively small number of convalescent patients were included in the study, and early timepoints following natural infection were not analyzed. Among the post-vaccine SARS-CoV-2-reactive clones in convalescent patients, a median approximately 90% showed up only after vaccination, which suggests vaccine-specific priming.

This clonotype has just one count. No antigen is known for it. Per-nucleotide qualities are absent, and no much larger clonotype sits a single base away. A single read is weak support. Reading the label with the study, this specimen's treatment or condition is: roughly ten-day PBMC culture with coronavirus spike peptide pools or control peptides (ViraFEST assay). The study used the ViraFEST assay, which expanded antigen-specific T cells with peptide pools and then identified expanded clonotypes by TCR sequencing. The positive SARS-CoV-2 PCR tests of the convalescent patients were dated from March to December 2020, before the Alpha, Beta and Delta variants emerged in the United States. Under 2.5 million PBMCs per well were cultured in IMDM with approximately 5% human AB serum and 8 to 10 IU/ml IL-2, plus 10 ug/ml peptide pools. Half of the culture medium was replaced with fresh IL-2-containing medium on days 3 and 7. CD4+ T cells were isolated after roughly eleven days of culture through negative selection using the EasySep CD4+ T cell isolation kit. PBMCs were separated from whole blood using Ficoll-Paque Plus gradient centrifugation and then either used fresh or cryopreserved at -140C. Triplicate wells were generally used for each culture condition.

Library prep was done by PCR. At the Johns Hopkins FTIC core, DNA from the cultured CD4+ T cells underwent TCR sequencing with the Oncomine TCR Beta short-read assay. The QIAamp micro DNA kit was used to extract genomic DNA from the cultured CD4+ T cells. The Oncomine TCR Beta libraries from cultured CD4+ T cells were pooled using unique dual indexes and then sequenced on an Illumina iSeq 100. From the authors' description of their analysis: Non-productive sequences were removed, and CDR3s that did not start with C, did not end with F or W, or were shorter than 7 amino acids were discarded. Antigen-specific clonotypes were identified using the MANAFEST web application through comparison of peptide-stimulated wells with reference and other culture wells. An FDR below 0.05, an odds ratio above 5, and a productive frequency above 0.1% in at least two of three replicate wells were required for clones to be considered positive. Clonotypes that were significantly expanded in both SARS-CoV-2 spike wells and at least one common cold coronavirus spike condition were defined as cross-reactive. CDR3 homology was assessed with Levenshtein distances (stringdist) and unrooted phylogenetic trees (ape) in R version 3.6.1. TCRdb redid the processing of the public reads, applying fastp at Q25 and MiXCR, and retained in-frame beta chains. Here each entry gathers all rows of one CDR3 protein and keeps the most common genes and DNA. TCRdb assigned the V and J calls; the authors' analysis was not used. The sample yields some 11,000 distinct CDR3 sequences; approximately 50% were counted once. Less than 10% of the sample comes from the top ten.

The specimen was CD4+ T cells from blood, cultured in vitro. This TCR came from a human donor who had recovered from COVID-19.

The DNA is TGTGCCAGCAGCCGAAGCGGAGCGAGGTCAGATACGCAGTATTTT. Its coded protein is CASSRSGARSDTQYF. The sequence joins TRBV12-3 or TRBV12-4 to TRBJ2-3, and possibly TRBD2, on 5 matching bases. There are 15 amino acids in the CDR3, from cysteine to phenylalanine inclusive. Of the read, only the CDR3 DNA is kept; its 45 bases are in frame from base 1. The trim is 6 bases for V and 4 bases for J, with a gap of 17 bases between the germline ends.